This is a list of T cell receptor beta chains from one sample in a study of blood T cell repertoires in COVID-19. Sequencing was performed with immunoSEQ multiplex PCR; in TCRdb, only in-frame clones are kept and a portion is missing. The sample yields a few hundred thousand clones, 83% seen once. Sequenced sample: peripheral blood. The receptors were gathered from a woman aged 50 to 60 with acute or convalescent COVID-19. Each CDR3 is given with its conserved first and last residue. D genes are given only for firm matches. Size is omitted from some rows. Given values are once, few, many or a class for expanded clones.

cdr3_aa,cdr3_nt,j_call,v_call,d_call,clone_size
CASTASPGGNSPLHF,TGTGCCAGCACCGCTTCCCCGGGGGGAAATTCACCCCTCCACTTT,TRBJ1-6,TRBV6-5,NA,NA
CASSTDLYTGELFF,TGTGCCAGCAGTACAGATCTCTACACCGGGGAGCTGTTTTTT,TRBJ2-2,TRBV25-1,NA,once
CASSLGSVYGYTF,TGTGCCAGCAGCTTAGGTTCAGTCTATGGCTACACCTTC,TRBJ1-2,TRBV7-8,NA,NA
CASSSRTGSEAFF,TGTGCCAGCAGCTCGAGGACAGGGTCTGAAGCTTTCTTT,TRBJ1-1,TRBV5-5,TRBD1,NA
CASSLDRGTTEAFF,TGTGCCAGCAGCTTGGACAGGGGCACCACTGAAGCTTTCTTT,TRBJ1-1,TRBV6-2/TRBV6-3,TRBD1,NA
CASRQGPYEQYF,TGTGCCAGCCGACAGGGACCCTACGAGCAGTACTTC,TRBJ2-7,TRBV27,TRBD1,NA
CASSSVTGPVPSSDYGYTF,TGTGCCAGCAGCTCCGTTACCGGGCCAGTCCCCTCTAGCGACTATGGCTACACCTTC,TRBJ1-2,TRBV5-4,NA,few
CASSLMGGAADTQYF,TGTGCCAGCAGCTTAATGGGGGGGGCCGCAGATACGCAGTATTTT,TRBJ2-3,TRBV7-2,NA,NA
CASSDTGNSPLHF,TGTGCCAGCAGTGATACGGGGAATTCACCCCTCCACTTT,TRBJ1-6,TRBV2,NA,NA
CASSPIQGRGSSPLHF,TGTGCCAGCTCACCGATACAGGGGCGAGGGAGCTCACCCCTCCACTTT,TRBJ1-6,TRBV18,TRBD1,NA
CSVRDRDPGELFF,TGCAGCGTCCGGGACAGGGACCCCGGGGAGCTGTTTTTT,TRBJ2-2,TRBV29-1,TRBD1,NA
CASSLEGTENSPLHF,TGTGCCAGCAGCTTAGAAGGGACAGAAAATTCACCCCTCCACTTT,TRBJ1-6,TRBV7-2,TRBD1,NA
CASSKGTGGAADTQYF,TGTGCCAGCAGTAAAGGGACAGGGGGCGCGGCAGATACGCAGTATTTT,TRBJ2-3,TRBV7-7,TRBD1,NA
CASSYVRGDTDTQYF,TGTGCCAGCAGTTACGTCAGGGGGGACACAGATACGCAGTATTTT,TRBJ2-3,TRBV6-2/TRBV6-3,NA,NA
CASRPGTSGSTDTQYF,TGCGCCAGCAGGCCCGGGACTAGCGGGAGCACAGATACGCAGTATTTT,TRBJ2-3,TRBV5-1,TRBD2,NA
CSVGTGAGEKLFF,TGCAGCGTTGGGACAGGGGCGGGTGAAAAACTGTTTTTT,TRBJ1-4,TRBV29-1,TRBD1,few
CASSQDWQGINEQYF,TGTGCCAGCAGCCAAGATTGGCAGGGGATAAACGAGCAGTACTTC,TRBJ2-7,TRBV3-1/TRBV3-2,NA,NA
CASSPTGLAGGMETQYF,TGCGCCAGCAGCCCCACCGGACTAGCGGGGGGGATGGAGACCCAGTACTTC,TRBJ2-5,TRBV4-1,TRBD2,NA
CASSPGQRSYEQYF,TGTGCCAGCTCACCAGGACAGAGATCCTACGAGCAGTACTTC,TRBJ2-7,TRBV18,NA,NA
CASSLTGADNYGYTF,TGTGCCAGCAGCTTAACAGGAGCCGATAACTATGGCTACACCTTC,TRBJ1-2,TRBV5-5,NA,NA
CASSLLPSEYEQYF,TGTGCCAGCAGTTTATTGCCTAGCGAGTACGAGCAGTACTTC,TRBJ2-7,TRBV27,NA,NA
CASSYKQVLSYEQYF,TGTGCCAGCAGTTACAAACAGGTCCTTTCCTACGAGCAGTACTTC,TRBJ2-7,TRBV6-2/TRBV6-3,NA,NA
CASSPTGRDTQYF,TGTGCCAGCTCACCAACAGGGCGAGATACGCAGTATTTT,TRBJ2-3,TRBV18,NA,NA